This TCR beta chain originates from a study of somatic mutations in cytotoxic T cells in rheumatoid arthritis. The study's findings and limits: Over 20% of CD8+ cells belonged to the largest CD8+ clone in about an eighth of the 65 patients. CD8+ T-cell clonality did not differ significantly between rheumatoid arthritis patients and age-matched healthy controls. CD8+ clonality increased with age in rheumatoid arthritis patients but not in healthy controls.

This clone occurred once. Its matching antigen is unknown. The assay was immunoSEQ multiplex PCR, and TCRdb's table has in-frame clones only and misses some. In the table there are roughly 20,000 clones, 55% to 80% of which are singletons. V dropped 1 base and J dropped 2; count of bases not matched to a gene: 3. This CDR3 contains 17 residues. Germline V gives CDR1 SGDLS, CDR2 YYNGEE. The TCR sequence derives from an adult with rheumatoid arthritis. V gene TRBV9 combines with J gene TRBJ2-2; 12 bases line up with TRBD2. Sequenced sample: CD8+ T cells sorted from blood. CDR3 residues: CASSVSSGGVNTGELFF. The CDR3 coding sequence is TGTGCCAGCAGCGTATCTAGCGGGGGGGTAAACACCGGGGAGCTGTTTTTT.